The subject of this entry is one TCR beta chain. The antigen is undetermined. TCRdb keeps only in-frame clones here, not all; method: immunoSEQ multiplex PCR. The data show around 1,900,000 clones, roughly 95% seen once. This sample is drawn from a study of shared clonotypes between healthy human individuals. The wider study: A couple of women and three men aged 18 to 49 made up the donors. Study-wide results and caveats: Lower generation probabilities were found for non-shared clonotypes than for those shared by all four donors.

Positively selected for CCR7, the CD45RO-negative cells used as naive CD8 cells excluded terminally differentiated effector memory CD45RA+ cells. This receptor was taken from a man aged 18 to 30 in good health. Some clones in this sample may be carry-over from other donors' samples. What was sequenced was naive CD8+ T cells from PBMCs.

The CDR3 loop is CASSTLGSLEQYF. The CDR3 bases are TGTGCCAGCAGCACCCTCGGTAGCCTCGAGCAGTACTTC. V usage is TRBV7-9 and J usage is TRBJ2-7; D is ambiguous. The CDR3 is made up of 13 amino acids. Deletions cut 5 bases from V and 6 bases from J, with 14 bases between. Germline V CDR1 and CDR2: SEHNR, FQNEAQ (reference sequence).